The TCR beta chain under discussion was sequenced for a study of a mutant IDH1 vaccine in newly diagnosed glioma. Overall study: There were approximately 60% males and around 38% females among treated patients, whose mean age was roughly 40 years. Most patients had radiochemotherapy with temozolomide before enrollment; others had one alone.

Notes on the study in general: Pseudoprogression appears to have had no connection to changes in top peripheral T cell clonotypes. There were vaccine-induced immune responses in under 95% of the patients.

Time point meaning: baseline, week 1 (first vaccination visit). This sample's treatment: pre-vaccination baseline after standard-of-care therapy. Details on this clone: The antigen remains unidentified.

Generated by immunoSEQ multiplex PCR, the TCRdb table keeps only in-frame clones and is missing some. In the table there are about 59,000 clones, approximately 92% of which are singletons. J lost 5 bases, V lost 7 bases, and 6 bases had no gene match. The CDR3 is made up of 13 amino acids. Germline CDR1 is SQVTM and CDR2 is ANQGSEA. The chain recombines TRBV29-1 with TRBJ1-5, with 9 positions matching TRBD1. This TCR was sampled from a man aged 45-60 years with glioma. The input for sequencing was PBMCs, taken from a glioma patient treated with radiotherapy, temozolomide or both. CDR3 sequence: CSAWDREDQPQHF. The CDR3 DNA sequence: TGCAGCGCCTGGGACAGGGAGGATCAGCCCCAGCATTTT. The full variable domain, its missing parts supplied by reference TRBV29-1 and TRBJ1-5, is SAVISQKPSRDICQRGTSLTIQCQVDSQVTMMFWYRQQPGQSLTLIATANQGSEATYESGFVIDKFPISRPNLTFSTLTVSNMSPEDSSIYLCSAWDREDQPQHFGDGTRLSIL.